A selection of T cell receptor beta chains follows, all from one sample in a study of Graves' ophthalmopathy and Graves' hyperthyroidism. One entry per CDR3 protein, called by TCRdb with MiXCR from the multiplex PCR reads. The repertoire holds 450,000 to 600,000 distinct CDR3 sequences, with roughly 39% as singletons. Sample: peripheral blood or thyroid tissue (not recorded which). These receptors originate from an adult man with Graves' hyperthyroidism. The CDR3 runs from the conserved cysteine through the conserved F or W. Size is omitted from some rows. Given values are once, few, many or a class for expanded clones.

CDR3: CASSQDEGGAQYF
V: TRBV3-1
size: few
J: TRBJ2-7

CDR3: CSARALGLAANEQFF
V: TRBV20-1
size: few
J: TRBJ2-1

CDR3: CSLWAVQETQYF
V: TRBV29-1
size: NA
J: TRBJ2-5

CDR3: CASSENRRNQPQHF
V: TRBV7-2
size: many
J: TRBJ1-5

CDR3: CASSFGPSRNGKLFF
V: TRBV12-3/TRBV12-4
size: few
J: TRBJ1-4

CDR3: CASSLWVNTEAFF
V: TRBV2
size: NA
J: TRBJ1-1

CDR3: CASSLSGGSGNTIYF
V: TRBV12-3/TRBV12-4
size: NA
J: TRBJ1-3

CDR3: CASSSGMGMNTEAFF
V: TRBV2
size: many
J: TRBJ1-1

CDR3: CASRGGGSPGETQYF
V: TRBV19
size: few
J: TRBJ2-5

CDR3: CAITEDRGLSYEQYF
V: TRBV10-3
size: many
J: TRBJ2-7

CDR3: CASRGQETNYGYTF
V: TRBV12-3/TRBV12-4
size: NA
J: TRBJ1-2

CDR3: CASSPMGPAGELFF
V: TRBV14
size: NA
J: TRBJ2-2

CDR3: CASSEMDRAPRRPYEQYF
V: TRBV12-3/TRBV12-4
size: few
J: TRBJ2-7

CDR3: CASDRGTEGDSPLHF
V: TRBV2
size: NA
J: TRBJ1-6

CDR3: CASSLPPTGFNQPQHF
V: TRBV12-3/TRBV12-4
size: few
J: TRBJ1-5

CDR3: CASSKRLVETEQYF
V: TRBV12-3/TRBV12-4
size: many
J: TRBJ2-7

CDR3: CASSSGQGARTEAFF
V: TRBV7-3
size: NA
J: TRBJ1-1

CDR3: CAISEEVGNSPLHF
V: TRBV10-3
size: many
J: TRBJ1-6

CDR3: CSARDLSASGSHEQYF
V: TRBV20-1
size: many
J: TRBJ2-7

CDR3: CASRDRLTDTQYF
V: TRBV25-1
size: few
J: TRBJ2-3

CDR3: CSASVGHEQYF
V: TRBV20-1
size: NA
J: TRBJ2-7

CDR3: CASSKFMIREGNTGELFF
V: TRBV19
size: NA
J: TRBJ2-2

CDR3: CASSLGYGPNNEQFF
V: TRBV11-2
size: NA
J: NA

CDR3: CASSRLEGPQYF
V: TRBV3-1
size: NA
J: TRBJ2-3

CDR3: CASSPNRGRDTEAFF
V: TRBV7-9
size: many
J: TRBJ1-1

CDR3: CASSLAQGRSPLHF
V: TRBV7-2
size: many
J: TRBJ1-6

CDR3: CASSRDNLYGYTF
V: TRBV5-8
size: many
J: TRBJ1-2

CDR3: CASSITGRRGANTGELFF
V: TRBV19
size: many
J: TRBJ2-2

CDR3: CAISDPGAQNYGYTF
V: TRBV10-3
size: NA
J: TRBJ1-2

CDR3: CATYQRATNYGYTF
V: TRBV6-1
size: many
J: TRBJ1-2

CDR3: CASSPLLGTETEAFF
V: TRBV7-9
size: many
J: TRBJ1-1

CDR3: CASSIVQVGGQPQHF
V: TRBV19
size: many
J: TRBJ1-5

CDR3: CATSVFSVNQPQHF
V: TRBV24-1
size: NA
J: TRBJ1-5

CDR3: CSVESWGNTEAFF
V: TRBV29-1
size: NA
J: TRBJ1-1

CDR3: CASTYGQGAFDEQYF
V: TRBV19
size: NA
J: TRBJ2-7

CDR3: CASSGDISSGYTF
V: TRBV5-5
size: NA
J: TRBJ1-2

CDR3: CASSQGAGARTEAFF
V: TRBV3-1
size: NA
J: TRBJ1-1

CDR3: CASSLRLAGSYEQYF
V: TRBV5-1
size: many
J: TRBJ2-7

CDR3: CASSLYGPRSNSPLHF
V: TRBV7-3
size: many
J: TRBJ1-6

CDR3: CSVEEAVFLETQYF
V: TRBV29-1
size: many
J: TRBJ2-5

CDR3: CASSLSGQELNYGYTF
V: TRBV28
size: NA
J: TRBJ1-2